This TCR beta chain was found in a study of blood T cell repertoires in COVID-19. The wider study: Italy, Spain and the United States were the sources of the convalescent and acute COVID-19 samples. T cells, B-cell-depleted T cells, or PBMCs provided the cDNA or gDNA that served as material.

Profiled with immunoSEQ multiplex PCR; TCRdb holds only in-frame clones, not every one. The table records some 140,000 clones, 65% to 80% of them present only once. The V and J ends lost 8 bases and 4 bases, in that order; junction bases with no gene match: 2. Looked up from germline, CDR1 is GTSNPN and CDR2 is SVGIG (reference sequence). The CDR3 extends over 11 amino acids. The source is a man aged 55-75 years with acute or convalescent COVID-19. The V gene is TRBV30, the J gene TRBJ1-2; 9 positions agree with TRBD1. The sequenced sample was peripheral blood. The CDR3 coding sequence is TGTGCCATACAGGGGGCCTATGGCTACACCTTC. It specifies CAIQGAYGYTF.